The clone carrying this T cell receptor beta chain was picked up one time. The sample is drawn from a study of OX40 agonist ivuxolimab in advanced cancers. Study-wide context: Ivuxolimab, which is an agonistic anti-OX40 (CD134) antibody, was administered to the patients. Two patients with cutaneous melanoma and one with hepatocellular carcinoma, three in total, showed partial responses. A male proportion of 82.7% was recorded, with mean age approximately 64 years and range about 20 to 85.

The assay was immunoSEQ multiplex PCR, and TCRdb's table has in-frame clones only and misses some. The table has around 31,000 clones, approximately 90% seen once. This sample comprised CD4+ or CD8+ T cells sorted from blood, obtained in a trial of the OX40 agonist ivuxolimab. This receptor was taken from an adult with an advanced solid tumor such as melanoma, head and neck, liver or kidney cancer.

The CDR3 DNA follows: TGTGCCAGCAGTTACGTAGCCACCGGGGAGCTGTTTTTT. This translates into CASSYVATGELFF. The chain uses TRBV6-5 and TRBJ2-2; D not certain. The CDR3 runs to 13 residues. Germline CDR1 is MNHEY and CDR2 is SVGAGI. V lost 2 bases and J lost 4, with 5 bases in between.